The clone carrying this T cell receptor beta chain was observed a few times. Its target is unknown. Repertoires were sampled repeatedly during chemoradiotherapy. TCRdb's copy holds only in-frame clones and misses some; the assay was immunoSEQ multiplex PCR. The repertoire holds 9,500 to 15,000 clones, with roughly 76% as singletons. The record originates from a study of chemoradiotherapy in HPV16-positive cancers. Across the whole study: Candidate HPV-specific clones and shared TCR motifs came from a couple of HPV16-positive patients. Overall study results and limits: Candidate HPV-specific clones and E7-related TCR motifs grew in tumor during treatment. HPV-responsive T-cell expansion during chemoradiotherapy was linked to improved recurrence-free survival in HPV16-positive patients.

The CDR3 loop spans 13 amino acids. CDR1 LNHDA and CDR2 SQIVND come from the germline V gene (reference sequence). J lost 8 bases, V lost 8 bases, and 6 bases had no gene match. Sampling took place from a patient who underwent chemoradiotherapy. The chain carries TRBV19 and TRBJ1-4; 9 bases fit TRBD1. This sequence originates from a human donor with HPV-associated anogenital cancer. The CDR3 here is CASEGQGGEKLFF. In nucleotides, the CDR3 is TGTGCCAGTGAGGGACAGGGAGGCGAAAAACTGTTTTTT.